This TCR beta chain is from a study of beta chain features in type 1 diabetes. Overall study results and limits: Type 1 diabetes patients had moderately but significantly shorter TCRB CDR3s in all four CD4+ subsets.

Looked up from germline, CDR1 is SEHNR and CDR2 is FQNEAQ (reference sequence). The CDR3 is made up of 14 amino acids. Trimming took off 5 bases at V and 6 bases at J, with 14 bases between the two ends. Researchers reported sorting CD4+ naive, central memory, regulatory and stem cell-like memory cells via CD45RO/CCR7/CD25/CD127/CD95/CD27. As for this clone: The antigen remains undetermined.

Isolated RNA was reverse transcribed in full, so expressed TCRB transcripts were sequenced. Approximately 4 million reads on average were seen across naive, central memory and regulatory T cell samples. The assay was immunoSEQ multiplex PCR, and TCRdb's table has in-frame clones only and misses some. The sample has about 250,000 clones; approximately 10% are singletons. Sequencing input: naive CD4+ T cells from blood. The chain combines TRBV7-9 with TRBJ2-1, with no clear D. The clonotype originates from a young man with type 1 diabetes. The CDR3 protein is CASSMIAFSNEQFF. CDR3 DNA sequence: TGTGCCAGCAGCATGATAGCTTTCAGCAATGAGCAGTTCTTC.